This TCR beta chain is drawn from a study of blood T cell repertoires in COVID-19. Sequenced by immunoSEQ multiplex PCR; TCRdb stores in-frame clones only, minus some. The sample contains around 200,000 clones, around four fifths of which appear only once. CDR1 is DFQATT and CDR2 is SNEGSKA in the germline V gene (reference sequence). V lost 3 bases, J lost 0 bases, and 9 bases lay in between. This CDR3 region has 13 residues. The chain is built from TRBV20-1 and TRBJ2-7, with D possibly matching TRBD2 (6 bases). The clonotype comes from a woman aged 45-59 years with acute or convalescent COVID-19. Sequencing used peripheral blood. The CDR3 nucleotides read TGCAGTGCTAGTCCCGGGAGCTCCTACGAGCAGTACTTC. Translation gives CSASPGSSYEQYF.